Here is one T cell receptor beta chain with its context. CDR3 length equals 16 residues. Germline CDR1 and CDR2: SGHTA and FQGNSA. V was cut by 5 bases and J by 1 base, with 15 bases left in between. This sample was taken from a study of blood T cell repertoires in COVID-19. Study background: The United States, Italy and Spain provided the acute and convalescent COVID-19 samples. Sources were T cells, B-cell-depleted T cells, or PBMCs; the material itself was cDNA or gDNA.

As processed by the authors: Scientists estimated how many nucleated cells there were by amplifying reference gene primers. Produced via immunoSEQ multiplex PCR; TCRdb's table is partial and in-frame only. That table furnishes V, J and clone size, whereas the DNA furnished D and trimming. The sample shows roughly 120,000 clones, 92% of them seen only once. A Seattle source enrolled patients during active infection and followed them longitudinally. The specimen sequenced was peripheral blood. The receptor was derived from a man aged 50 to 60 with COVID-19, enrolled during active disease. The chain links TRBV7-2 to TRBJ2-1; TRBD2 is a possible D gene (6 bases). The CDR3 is CASSPRVGGSYNEQFF. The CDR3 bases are TGTGCCAGCAGCCCCCGGGTCGGGGGTTCCTACAATGAGCAGTTCTTC.